Detailed here is one TCR beta chain. Its antigen remains unknown. The sample belongs to a study of shared clonotypes between healthy human individuals. Findings of the study overall: The study drew on few donors, limiting represented genetic and exposure-history diversity.

TCRdb's table, derived via immunoSEQ multiplex PCR, lists solely in-frame clones and lacks some. This repertoire shows 2 million to 2.5 million clones, 80% to 95% found once; its top ten account for approximately 0.39%. This clonotype originated in a man aged 18 to 29 in good health. Some clones in this sample may be carry-over from other donors' samples. Source material: naive CD4+ T cells from PBMCs. Subset denoted: CD45RA+ positively selected.

CDR3 bases: TGCAGCGTTGAAGAGGCAGGAAGTGAAAAACTGTTTTTT. This gives the protein CSVEEAGSEKLFF. The rearrangement links TRBV29-1 to TRBJ1-4, with no clear D. In germline, CDR1 is SQVTM, CDR2 ANQGSEA. V was cut by 0 bases and J by 7 bases, with 9 bases left in between. The CDR3 consists of 13 residues.